The clone carrying this TCR beta chain was seen ten or more times. Germline V gene lookup returns CDR1 MDHEN and CDR2 SYDVKM. Unmatched junction bases numbered 7, after V lost 2 bases and J lost 0 bases. This CDR3 contains 16 residues. This record comes from a study of T cells in Graves' hyperthyroidism and ophthalmopathy. Among the patients, aged 18 to 65, hyperthyroidism was newly diagnosed and had lasted under 2 months. Amplified TCR beta CDR3 regions derived from RNA transcripts. The study used the HTBI primer set for a first-round RT-PCR of the TCR CDR3. Via MiXCR, TCRdb re-called the multiplex PCR reads, giving one row per CDR3 protein. The table has under 400,000 distinct CDR3 sequences, about 25% seen once; the top ten hold less than 85%.

Input material: blood. This sequence joins TRBV28 and TRBJ2-7, with TRBD2 matching over 7 bases. The TCR comes from a man aged 50 or older with Graves' hyperthyroidism. The CDR3 spells CASSLNPWTSSYEQYF. The CDR3 DNA is TGTGCCAGCAGTTTAAATCCGTGGACTAGCTCCTACGAGCAGTACTTC. The whole variable domain, remainder taken from reference TRBV28 and TRBJ2-7, is DVKVTQSSRYLVKRTGEKVFLECVQDMDHENMFWYRQDPGLGLRLIYFSYDVKMKEKGDIPEGYSVSREKKERFSLILESASTNQTSMYLCASSLNPWTSSYEQYFGPGTRLTVT.